This entry is about one TCR beta chain. Antigen: not known. CD45RO-negative, CCR7-positively selected cells formed the naive CD8 fraction, excluding terminally differentiated effector memory CD45RA+ cells. There were only Caucasian adults among the donors, and all lived in Nashville, Tennessee. The data originate from a study of shared clonotypes between healthy human individuals. Broader study findings: All-four-donor shared clonotypes had higher generation probabilities than non-shared clonotypes did.

Germline loops: CDR1 PRHDT, CDR2 FYEKMQ (reference sequence). The V segment lost 5 bases and the J segment 1 base; nucleotides outside the gene matches: 5. The CDR3 covers 15 residues. The sorted-subset replicate PCRs were given approximately 190 ng DNA, which is 27,000 or so T cell genomes. Produced via immunoSEQ multiplex PCR; TCRdb's table is partial and in-frame only. The sample holds roughly 570,000 clones; roughly 98% are singletons and the top ten take 0.3%. This receptor was taken from a man in his thirties or forties in good health. Sequencing input: naive CD8+ T cells sorted from blood. The chain recombines TRBV13 with TRBJ2-3; 8 nucleotides align to TRBD1. CDR3: CASSIGQGGTDTQYF. CDR3 DNA sequence: TGTGCCAGCAGCATCGGACAGGGAGGCACAGATACGCAGTATTTT.